Following are 26 T cell receptor beta chains from one sample sequenced in a study of CD8 T cells in ankylosing spondylitis. In TCRdb, the 5' RACE reads were re-called with MiXCR into one record per CDR3 protein. The sample consists of about 440,000 distinct CDR3 sequences, 17% of them appearing once. Study-wide results and caveats: A motif in TCR beta, a set of eight highly homologous variants, appeared characteristic of ankylosing spondylitis blood.

These receptors' antigens are unknown. The sequenced sample consisted of blood, either unsorted or a sorted T cell fraction (not recorded which). Source of these receptors: a male donor with ankylosing spondylitis.

The chain has TRBV12-3 or TRBV12-4 and TRBJ2-7, with D perhaps TRBD1 (5 bases). Trimming shortened V by 4 bases and J by 1 base, and 11 bases separated the two germline ends. The CDR3 length is 14 residues. CDR3 in amino acids: CASSSQGGSYEQYF. CDR3 nucleotides: TGTGCCAGCAGTTCCCAGGGTGGATCCTACGAGCAGTACTTC.

The chain employs TRBV24-1 and TRBJ2-7; weak D call: TRBD2 (6 bases). Germline lookup yields CDR1 KGHDR and CDR2 SFDVKD. V was pared by 2 bases and J by 5 bases, with 15 bases between. The CDR3 totals 15 residues. The chain's CDR3 is CATSDSGGATHEQYF. The CDR3 DNA follows: TGTGCCACCAGTGATTCAGGAGGGGCTACCCACGAGCAGTACTTC.

There are many counts of this clonotype. V gene TRBV5-1 combines with J gene TRBJ1-2; D possibly corresponds to TRBD1 (6 bases). The germline V gene encodes CDR1 SGHRS and CDR2 YFSETQ. V lost 3 bases, J lost 2 bases, and 20 bases lay in between. The CDR3 is made up of 17 amino acids. The CDR3, as DNA: TGCGCCAGCAGCTCTGGACAGCAAGCCAACCCGAACTATGGCTACACCTTC. This translates into CASSSGQQANPNYGYTF.

V gene TRBV7-7 combines with J gene TRBJ1-4; 7 nucleotides match TRBD1. Germline CDR1 and CDR2: SSHAT and FNYEAQ (reference sequence). This CDR3 comprises 15 residues. Unmatched junction bases numbered 5, after V lost 3 bases and J lost 4 bases. The CDR3 DNA sequence: TGTGCCAGCAGCTTGACAGGGTCTCTTAATGAAAAACTGTTTTTT. Residues: CASSLTGSLNEKLFF.

The J gene is TRBJ2-3, the V gene TRBV4-3; no clear D. CDR3 length: 17 amino acids. CDR1 and CDR2 from the germline V gene are LGHNA and YSLEER. Trimming pared 0 bases from V and 1 base from J, leaving 14 bases between. CDR3: CASSQESIALGTDTQYF. The DNA for the CDR3 is TGCGCCAGCAGCCAAGAGTCGATAGCCCTCGGCACAGATACGCAGTATTTT.

V is TRBV14 and J is TRBJ2-3; D may be TRBD1 (5 bases). The CDR3 length is 14 residues. Trimming pared 3 bases from V and 2 bases from J, leaving 9 bases between. Per germline, CDR1 SGHDN and CDR2 FVKESK. The CDR3 spells CASSQGRPTDTQYF. For the CDR3, the DNA is TGTGCCAGCAGCCAGGGGCGCCCCACAGATACGCAGTATTTT.

V and J are TRBV20-1 and TRBJ2-3; no definite D call. Germline values: CDR1 DFQATT, CDR2 SNEGSKA (reference sequence). The CDR3 spans 13 residues. Deletions cut 5 bases from V and 4 bases from J, with 13 bases between. The CDR3 loop reads CSAGPWVADTQYF. The CDR3 DNA follows: TGCAGTGCTGGGCCTTGGGTCGCAGATACGCAGTATTTT.

Only a few counts were recorded for this clonotype. The chain combines TRBV29-1 with TRBJ1-5; D unresolved. CDR1 SQVTM and CDR2 ANQGSEA come from the germline V gene. The CDR3 extends over 14 amino acids. V lost 4 bases, J lost 3 bases, and 13 bases lay in between. CDR3 sequence reads: CSVGFGEANQPQHF. In DNA, the CDR3 is TGCAGCGTTGGGTTTGGGGAAGCCAATCAGCCCCAGCATTTT. Using reference TRBV29-1 and TRBJ1-5 for the parts outside the CDR3, the full variable domain is SAVISQKPSRDICQRGTSLTIQCQVDSQVTMMFWYRQQPGQSLTLIATANQGSEATYESGFVIDKFPISRPNLTFSTLTVSNMSPEDSSIYLCSVGFGEANQPQHFGDGTRLSIL.

There are many counts of this clonotype. The chain is built from TRBV6-1 and TRBJ1-2, with D unresolved. V was shortened by 7 bases and J by 0 bases, with 18 bases between the two germline ends. The CDR3 loop spans 16 amino acids. From germline, CDR1 is MNHNS and CDR2 SASEGT. CDR3 DNA: TGTGCCAGCAAGGAGGTACCAGAGGGAGCTAACTATGGCTACACCTTC. Translating gives CASKEVPEGANYGYTF.

This chain links TRBV7-2 with TRBJ1-1, with TRBD1 matching over 7 bases. V shed 3 bases and J 1 base; nucleotides not matched to a gene: 5. Germline V gene lookup returns CDR1 SGHTA and CDR2 FQGNSA. This CDR3 has 15 amino acids. In DNA, the CDR3 is TGTGCCAGCAGCTTTAGAACAGGGGCGAACACTGAAGCTTTCTTT. Translating it yields CASSFRTGANTEAFF. The variable domain in full, with the rest retrieved from reference TRBV7-2 and TRBJ1-1, is GAGVSQSPSNKVTEKGKDVELRCDPISGHTALYWYRQSLGQGLEFLIYFQGNSAPDKSGLPSDRFSAERTGGSVSTLTIQRTQQEDSAVYLCASSFRTGANTEAFFGQGTRLTVV.

V usage is TRBV11-2 and J usage is TRBJ2-1, with TRBD2 matching 13 bases. CDR3 length: 19 residues. CDR1 and CDR2 from the germline V gene are SGHAT and FQNNGV. The junction had 10 bases not matched to a gene; V was cut back by 5 bases and J by 0 bases. CDR3 DNA: TGTGCCAGCAGCCCTGGGGGACTAGCGGGAATTAGCTCCTACAATGAGCAGTTCTTC. Translated, it gives CASSPGGLAGISSYNEQFF.

This clonotype has only a few counts. This chain uses TRBV6-1 with TRBJ2-7; D not resolved. This CDR3 comprises 15 residues. Trimming removed 0 bases from V and 3 bases from J, with 12 bases in between. CDR1 and CDR2 (germline): MNHNS, SASEGT. CDR3 sequence reads: CASSEALQWYYEQYF. The CDR3 bases are TGTGCCAGCAGTGAAGCGCTTCAATGGTACTACGAGCAGTACTTC.

This chain joins TRBV7-9 and TRBJ2-7, with D hard to call. Germline V gives CDR1 SEHNR, CDR2 FQNEAQ (reference sequence). Trimming took off 4 bases at V and 3 bases at J, with 10 bases between the two ends. The CDR3 is 13 amino acids. CDR3 in DNA: TGTGCCAGCAGCTCCAAGAATTTCTACGAGCAGTACTTC. Translated: CASSSKNFYEQYF.

Only a few counts were recorded for this clonotype. V is TRBV20-1 and J is TRBJ2-7; the D gene is possibly TRBD2 (5 bases). Germline values: CDR1 DFQATT, CDR2 SNEGSKA (reference sequence). CDR3 length: 12 amino acids. Deletions cut 4 bases from V and 3 bases from J, with 10 bases between. CDR3 sequence: CSATPSGYEQYF. For the CDR3, the DNA is TGCAGTGCTACCCCGAGCGGCTACGAGCAGTACTTC.

This clonotype was seen ten or more times. The chain employs TRBV6-1 and TRBJ2-1, with 9 bases that match TRBD2. CDR3 size: 14 residues. Trimming took 5 bases from V and 9 from J; bases not matched to a gene: 8. From germline, CDR1 is MNHNS and CDR2 SASEGT. The CDR3 protein is CASSKVAGAFEQFF. For the CDR3, the DNA is TGTGCCAGCAGTAAGGTAGCGGGAGCTTTTGAGCAGTTCTTC.

The rearrangement links TRBV7-9 to TRBJ2-5; TRBD2 is a possible D gene (6 bases). CDR1 and CDR2 (germline): SEHNR, FQNEAQ (reference sequence). The germline V and J ends were trimmed by 1 base and 1 base, with 10 bases remaining between them. The CDR3 covers 15 residues. CDR3 amino acids: CASSLGTSTQETQYF. The CDR3 DNA follows: TGTGCCAGCAGCTTAGGCACTAGCACCCAAGAGACCCAGTACTTC.

A few counts support this clonotype. The CDR3: CASPSEPSYEQYF. The DNA for the CDR3 is TGTGCCAGCCCTAGCGAACCCTCCTACGAGCAGTACTTC. The J gene is TRBJ2-7, the V gene TRBV4-2, with D possibly TRBD2 on 6 matching bases. The CDR3 is made up of 13 amino acids. The V end lost 8 bases, the J end lost 0 bases, and 11 bases lay between the germline ends. The germline V gene encodes CDR1 LGHNA and CDR2 YNFKEQ.

The sample holds a few counts of this clonotype. V and J are TRBV5-1 and TRBJ1-6, with D perhaps matching TRBD1 (5 bases). Germline values: CDR1 SGHRS, CDR2 YFSETQ. The CDR3 sequence is 18 residues long. The germline V and J ends were trimmed by 4 bases and 6 bases, with 23 bases remaining between them. CDR3 nucleotide sequence: TGCGCCAGCAGCGCCCACGGTAGTGCCGGGGGTTCTAATTCACCCCTCCACTTT. Translating it yields CASSAHGSAGGSNSPLHF.

This clonotype was recorded at least ten times. This sequence joins TRBV29-1 and TRBJ1-3; D unresolved. The CDR3 is 11 residues long. Germline V gene lookup returns CDR1 SQVTM and CDR2 ANQGSEA. V shed 4 bases and J shed 0 bases, with 1 base lying between them. This chain's CDR3 is CSVASGNTIYF. CDR3 sequence (DNA): TGCAGCGTTGCCTCTGGAAACACCATATATTTT.

V is TRBV20-1 and J is TRBJ1-2; D unresolved. V shed 3 bases and J shed 13 bases, with 12 bases lying between them. CDR1 and CDR2 from the germline V gene are DFQATT and SNEGSKA (reference sequence). The CDR3 totals 10 residues. The CDR3 DNA is TGCAGTGCTAGTGCTGGAGGTGGCACCTTC. Translated: CSASAGGGTF.

This clonotype was detected ten times or more. The chain carries TRBV29-1 and TRBJ2-2; TRBD1 is a possible D gene (6 bases). This CDR3 contains 16 residues. The germline CDR1 and CDR2 sequences are SQVTM and ANQGSEA. V lost 6 bases, J lost 4 bases, and 21 bases lay in between. The CDR3: CSVSGTPGAPTGELFF. The CDR3 DNA reads TGCAGCGTCAGCGGCACACCAGGGGCCCCCACCGGGGAGCTGTTTTTT.

Only a few counts were recorded for this clonotype. This chain uses TRBV7-3 with TRBJ2-7, with 10 positions matching TRBD1. The CDR3 is 15 residues long. V lost 0 bases to trimming and J lost 3 bases; unmatched junction nucleotides: 2. From germline, CDR1 is SGHTA and CDR2 FQGTGA. The CDR3: CASSLTGTGVYEQYF. CDR3 nucleotides: TGTGCCAGCAGCTTAACCGGGACAGGGGTCTACGAGCAGTACTTC.

This clonotype showed up just a few times. This chain links TRBV11-2 with TRBJ2-3, with a possible D match to TRBD2 (6 bases). The CDR3 totals 16 residues. Germline CDR1 SGHAT, CDR2 FQNNGV. Trimming pared 5 bases from V and 0 bases from J, leaving 15 bases between. The CDR3 nucleotides read TGTGCCAGCAGCGCTTTGGCGGGGTTGAGCACAGATACGCAGTATTTT. Protein sequence: CASSALAGLSTDTQYF.

The rearrangement uses TRBV6-1 and TRBJ2-1; tentative D call: TRBD1 (5 bases). The CDR3 loop spans 14 amino acids. Germline V gene data show CDR1 as MNHNS and CDR2 as SASEGT. V lost 5 bases and J lost 7, with 15 bases in between. The CDR3, as DNA: TGTGCCAGCAGTCAACAAGGGGTCGGTAATGAGCAGTTCTTC. It is translated as CASSQQGVGNEQFF.

V gene TRBV6-1 combines with J gene TRBJ2-7; D may be TRBD2 (5 bases). Trimming stripped 2 bases from V and 1 base from J, with 9 bases between. CDR3 length equals 14 residues. In germline, CDR1 is MNHNS, CDR2 SASEGT. CDR3 protein: CASSEMGASYEQYF. CDR3 nucleotide sequence: TGTGCCAGCAGTGAAATGGGAGCTTCCTACGAGCAGTACTTC.

This clonotype was observed a handful of times. The rearrangement uses TRBV20-1 and TRBJ1-5; 7 nucleotides match TRBD1. J gave up 4 bases and V 3 bases, and 6 bases lay outside the gene matches. The CDR3 totals 14 residues. CDR1 is DFQATT, CDR2 SNEGSKA, per germline (reference sequence). DNA for the CDR3: TGCAGTGCTAGGGTAGACAGGGAAAATCAGCCCCAGCATTTT. Translating it yields CSARVDRENQPQHF.